These 12 T cell receptor beta chains share one sample of origin, sequenced in a study of shared clonotypes between healthy human individuals. Data came from immunoSEQ multiplex PCR; TCRdb stores just in-frame clones and leaves some out. The sample contains millions of clones, more than 85% of which appear only once. The sequencing input was naive CD4+ T cells from PBMCs. Subset denoted: CD45RA+ positively selected. The receptor set was obtained from a man younger than 35 in good health. Some clones in this sample may be carry-over from other donors' samples.

V and J are TRBV19 and TRBJ2-7; the match to TRBD1 covers 11 bases. The CDR3 loop spans 13 amino acids. J was trimmed by 8 bases and V by 5 bases; bases with no gene match: 5. The germline CDR1 and CDR2 sequences are LNHDA and SQIVND (reference sequence). The CDR3 loop reads CASSPTDRGQQYF. CDR3 nucleotides: TGTGCCAGTAGTCCGACGGACAGGGGGCAGCAGTACTTC.

The rearrangement links TRBV28 to TRBJ2-7; weak D call: TRBD1 (6 bases). The germline gives CDR1 MDHEN, CDR2 SYDVKM. This CDR3 is 16 amino acids long. V was cut by 4 bases and J by 0 bases, with 16 bases left in between. CDR3 loop: CASSSRTDTYSYEQYF. The CDR3 DNA is TGTGCCAGCAGTTCCCGGACAGATACTTACTCCTACGAGCAGTACTTC.

The chain recombines TRBV30 with TRBJ1-4; no clear D gene. Looked up from germline, CDR1 is GTSNPN and CDR2 is SVGIG (reference sequence). The ends were cut back, 2 bases at V and 7 bases at J, with 20 bases in the middle. The CDR3 is 16 residues long. CDR3 residues: CAWSPARAAGSEKLFF. CDR3 DNA sequence: TGTGCCTGGAGTCCGGCTAGGGCGGCGGGTAGTGAAAAACTGTTTTTT.

V and J are TRBV19 and TRBJ2-3, with 9 bases aligning to TRBD2. Germline-derived CDR1 and CDR2 are LNHDA and SQIVND (reference sequence). The CDR3 loop spans 15 amino acids. V lost 6 bases to trimming and J lost 0 bases; unmatched junction nucleotides: 4. The CDR3 spells CASRRLAASTDTQYF. CDR3 DNA: TGTGCCAGTAGGCGACTAGCGGCCAGCACAGATACGCAGTATTTT.

This clone showed up just once. The chain employs TRBV5-1 and TRBJ2-5; possibly TRBD1 or TRBD2 for D (5 bases each). The germline V and J ends were trimmed by 1 base and 4 bases, with 11 bases remaining between them. CDR1 is SGHRS, CDR2 YFSETQ, per germline. This CDR3 is 14 amino acids long. CDR3 nucleotides: TGCGCCAGCAGCTTGATGGGACCCGGAGAGACCCAGTACTTC. This translates into CASSLMGPGETQYF.

The rearrangement joins TRBV5-4 to TRBJ2-1; 8 positions match TRBD2. After removal of 4 bases from V and 8 bases from J, the junction contained 11 bases not matched to a gene. The length of the CDR3 is 15 residues. The V gene's germline CDR1 is SGHNT and CDR2 YYREEE (reference sequence). This CDR3 is CASSPAGTSAHEQFF. DNA of the CDR3: TGTGCCAGCAGCCCAGCCGGGACTAGTGCCCATGAGCAGTTCTTC.

In the case of this clone: Distinct nucleotide sequences in the sample also encode this CDR3. This sequence joins TRBV5-1 and TRBJ2-3, with 9 bases lining up with TRBD2. CDR3 length: 15 amino acids. The germline gives CDR1 SGHRS, CDR2 YFSETQ. J was trimmed by 1 base and V by 8 bases; bases with no gene match: 8. This chain's CDR3 is CASSTRTSGTDTQYF. In nucleotides, the CDR3 is TGCGCCAGTTCAACCAGGACTAGCGGCACAGATACGCAGTATTTT.

The V and J genes are TRBV11-2 and TRBJ2-1; tentatively, D is TRBD2 (5 bases). CDR1 and CDR2 from the germline V gene are SGHAT and FQNNGV. The CDR3 is 15 amino acids. The V and J ends lost 3 bases and 2 bases respectively, with 11 bases between them. In nucleotides, the CDR3 is TGTGCCAGCAGCTTTAAACCGGGGACCTACAATGAGCAGTTCTTC. Translation gives CASSFKPGTYNEQFF.

The chain joins TRBV6-6 to TRBJ2-1, with a possible D match to TRBD1 (6 bases). Germline CDR1 reads MNHNY; CDR2 reads SVGAGI (reference sequence). The V end was cut by 5 bases, the J end by 0 bases, with 14 bases between. CDR3 length: 16 amino acids. The CDR3 is CASSPTRGGSYNEQFF. In nucleotides, the CDR3 is TGTGCCAGCAGTCCGACCCGAGGGGGCTCCTACAATGAGCAGTTCTTC.

The chain couples TRBV5-1 to TRBJ1-3; D is ambiguous. This CDR3 is built from 17 residues. The ends were cut back, 0 bases at V and 0 bases at J, with 13 bases in the middle. CDR1 and CDR2 from the germline V gene are SGHRS and YFSETQ. The DNA for the CDR3 is TGCGCCAGCAGCTTGGACCCCGGCCTCCACTCTGGAAACACCATATATTTT. Encoded protein: CASSLDPGLHSGNTIYF. Complete variable domain (other parts from reference TRBV5-1 and TRBJ1-3): KAGVTQTPRYLIKTRGQQVTLSCSPISGHRSVSWYQQTPGQGLQFLFEYFSETQRNKGNFPGRFSGRQFSNSRSEMNVSTLELGDSALYLCASSLDPGLHSGNTIYFGEGSWLTVV.

This chain uses TRBV27 with TRBJ2-1, with D maybe TRBD2 (6 bases). The CDR3 loop spans 15 amino acids. V lost 3 bases and J lost 6, with 15 bases in between. Per germline, CDR1 MNHEY and CDR2 SMNVEV (reference sequence). CDR3: CASSLLSGPLNEQFF. CDR3 sequence (DNA): TGTGCCAGCAGTTTGTTAAGCGGGCCCCTCAATGAGCAGTTCTTC.

The rearrangement joins TRBV7-8 to TRBJ1-5; the D is unclear. The CDR3 length is 14 residues. The germline CDR1 and CDR2 sequences are SGHVS and FQNEAQ. The V end was cut by 4 bases, the J end by 3 bases, with 10 bases between. As DNA, the CDR3 is TGTGCCAGCAGCTCCGGACGGGACAATCAGCCCCAGCATTTT. Translated: CASSSGRDNQPQHF.